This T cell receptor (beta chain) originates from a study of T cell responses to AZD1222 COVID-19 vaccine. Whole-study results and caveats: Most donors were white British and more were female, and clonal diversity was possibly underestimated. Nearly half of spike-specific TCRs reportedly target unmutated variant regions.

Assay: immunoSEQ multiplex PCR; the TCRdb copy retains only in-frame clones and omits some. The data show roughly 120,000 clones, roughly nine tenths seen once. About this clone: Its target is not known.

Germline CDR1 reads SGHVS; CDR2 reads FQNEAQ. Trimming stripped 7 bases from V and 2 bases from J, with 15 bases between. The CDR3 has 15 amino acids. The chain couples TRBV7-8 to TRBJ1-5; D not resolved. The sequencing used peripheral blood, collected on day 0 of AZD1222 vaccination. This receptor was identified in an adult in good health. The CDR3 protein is CASTPLGSGNQPQHF. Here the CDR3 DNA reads TGTGCCAGCACCCCTCTAGGGTCTGGCAATCAGCCCCAGCATTTT. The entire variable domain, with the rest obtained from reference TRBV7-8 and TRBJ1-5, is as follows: GAGVSQSPRYKVAKRGQDVALRCDPISGHVSLFWYQQALGQGPEFLTYFQNEAQLDKSGLPSDRFFAERPEGSVSTLKIQRTQQEDSAVYLCASTPLGSGNQPQHFGDGTRLSIL.